This T cell receptor beta chain derives from a study of cytomegalovirus exposure and HLA in healthy donors. The CDR3 sequence is 15 residues long. V was trimmed by 7 bases and J by 0 bases, leaving 15 bases between them. Per germline, CDR1 MNHNS and CDR2 SASEGT. Study-wide results and limits: For most subjects, TCR beta sequences were reported to predict HLA-A and HLA-B alleles with accuracy. Reports described diagnosis of cytomegalovirus status by the classifier as highly specific and sensitive.

In the PCR, 60 Vbeta and 13 Jbeta primers were used. Clones were sequenced by immunoSEQ multiplex PCR, and TCRdb holds only the in-frame ones, with some missing. The table has approximately 150,000 clones, approximately 84% seen once. In regard to this clone: Its antigen is not known.

J is TRBJ1-2 and V is TRBV6-1; no firm D call. Sequenced sample: PBMCs. The clonotype was recovered from a man aged 25-40 years in good health and CMV-seropositive. The CDR3 DNA follows: TGTGCCAGCAAAGACCGGGGAGAAGCTAACTATGGCTACACCTTC. Residues: CASKDRGEANYGYTF.